This TCR beta chain was recorded in a study of response to subunit inactivated influenza vaccine. The study's findings and limits: Seasonal influenza vaccination, on each occasion, was suggested by the authors to recruit few new T cells.

Of note for this clonotype: Its antigen is unidentified. It may be a read error: a sequence one base away is much more abundant.

One entry per CDR3 protein results from TCRdb running MiXCR on the RT-PCR reads. The sample consists of about 480,000 distinct CDR3 sequences, 10% to 15% of them appearing once. CDR3 size: 13 residues. Germline assignment: CDR1 MNHEY and CDR2 SMNVEV (reference sequence). The sample in question was PBMCs from blood, obtained 40 to 50 days after vaccination. The chain carries TRBV27 and TRBJ2-1; D remains ambiguous. This TCR was recovered from a man between 50 and 59 years old who received an inactivated influenza vaccine. In nucleotides, the CDR3 is TGTCCCAGCAGTCCCCCCATCTACAATGAGCAGTTCTTC. This translates into CPSSPPIYNEQFF.